What follows describes a single TCR beta chain. The target antigen is unknown. The data derive from a study of cytomegalovirus exposure and HLA in healthy donors. As for the study in general: The 120 validation repertoires used the same platform as the 550 to 800 first-cohort repertoires (as reported by a later analysis). Whole-study results and caveats: It was reportedly the case that the classifier diagnosed cytomegalovirus status with high specificity and sensitivity. Generally TCR sequences proved uncommon, though certain public TCRs appeared in numerous donors. In a later analysis, first-cohort TCR clusters were found to tend to co-occur in the approximately 120 validation repertoires.

Trimming stripped 0 bases from V and 8 bases from J, with 9 bases between. This CDR3 has 13 amino acids. Looked up from germline, CDR1 is LNHNV and CDR2 is YYDKDF (reference sequence). Profiled with immunoSEQ multiplex PCR; TCRdb holds only in-frame clones, not every one. Of about 240,000 clones listed, around nine tenths are singletons. The sequenced sample consisted of PBMCs. V gene TRBV15 combines with J gene TRBJ2-3; D gene ambiguous. The sequence derives from a man younger than 35 in good health and CMV-seronegative. Written as DNA, the CDR3 is TGTGCCACCAGCAGAGACACAACGGGTACGCAGTATTTT. It specifies CATSRDTTGTQYF. The whole variable domain, remainder taken from reference TRBV15 and TRBJ2-3, is DAMVIQNPRYQVTQFGKPVTLSCSQTLNHNVMYWYQQKSSQAPKLLFHYYDKDFNNEADTPDNFQSRRPNTSFCFLDIRSPGLGDTAMYLCATSRDTTGTQYFGPGTRLTVL.